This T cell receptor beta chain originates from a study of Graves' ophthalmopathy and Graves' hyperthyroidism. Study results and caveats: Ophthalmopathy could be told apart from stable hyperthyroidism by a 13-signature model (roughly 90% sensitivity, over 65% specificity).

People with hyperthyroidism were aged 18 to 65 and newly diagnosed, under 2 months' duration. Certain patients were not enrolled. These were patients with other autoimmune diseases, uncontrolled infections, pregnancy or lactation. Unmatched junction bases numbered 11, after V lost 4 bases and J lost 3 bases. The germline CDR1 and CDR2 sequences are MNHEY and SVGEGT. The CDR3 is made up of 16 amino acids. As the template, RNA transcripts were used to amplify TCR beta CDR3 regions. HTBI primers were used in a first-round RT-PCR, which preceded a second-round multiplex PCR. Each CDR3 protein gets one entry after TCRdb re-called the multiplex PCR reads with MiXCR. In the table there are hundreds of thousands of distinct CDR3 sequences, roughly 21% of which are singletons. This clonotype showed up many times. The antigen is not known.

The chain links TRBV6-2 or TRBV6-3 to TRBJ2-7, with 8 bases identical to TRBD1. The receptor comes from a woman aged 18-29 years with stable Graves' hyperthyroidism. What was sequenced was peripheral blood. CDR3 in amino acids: CASSSPGGLRDYEQYF. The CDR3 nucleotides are TGTGCCAGCAGTTCCCCAGGGGGCCTAAGGGACTACGAGCAGTACTTC.